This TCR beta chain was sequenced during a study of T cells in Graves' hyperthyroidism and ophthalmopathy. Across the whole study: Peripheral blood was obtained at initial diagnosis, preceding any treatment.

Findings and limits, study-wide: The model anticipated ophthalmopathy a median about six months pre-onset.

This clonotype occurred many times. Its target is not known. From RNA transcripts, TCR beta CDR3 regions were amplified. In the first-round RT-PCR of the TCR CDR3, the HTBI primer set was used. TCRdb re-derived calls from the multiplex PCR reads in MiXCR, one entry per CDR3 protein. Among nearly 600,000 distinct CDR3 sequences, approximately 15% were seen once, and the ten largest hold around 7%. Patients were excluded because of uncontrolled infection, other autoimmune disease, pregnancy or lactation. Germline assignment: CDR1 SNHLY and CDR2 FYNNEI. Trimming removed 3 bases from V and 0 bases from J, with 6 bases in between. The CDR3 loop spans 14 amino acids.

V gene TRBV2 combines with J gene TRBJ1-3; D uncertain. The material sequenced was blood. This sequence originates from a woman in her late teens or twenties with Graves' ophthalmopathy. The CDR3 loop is CASSEGHSGNTIYF. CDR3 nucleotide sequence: TGTGCCAGCAGTGAGGGCCACTCTGGAAACACCATATATTTT.